The 22 T cell receptor beta chains listed next were all sequenced from one sample in a study of glioma-infiltrating T cells. The iRepertoire nested amplicon-rescue multiplex PCR amplified TCR alpha and beta CDR3s from RNA. One entry per CDR3 protein results from TCRdb running MiXCR on the multiplex PCR reads. The profile shows around 350,000 distinct CDR3 sequences, less than 50% of them singletons. Material for sequencing was glioma tissue, nonneoplastic brain tissue, or PBMCs (not recorded which). Receptor source: a human donor with low-grade glioma or glioblastoma, undergoing nonglioma brain surgery, or in good health (not recorded which).

This clonotype was seen ten or more times. The chain combines TRBV6-1 with TRBJ2-1; D might be TRBD2 (6 bases). Germline CDR1 reads MNHNS; CDR2 reads SASEGT. Trimming took 6 bases from V and 7 from J, leaving 16 bases between them. This CDR3 is 14 amino acids long. The CDR3 loop reads CASSRRERNNEQFF. CDR3 DNA: TGTGCCAGCAGCAGACGGGAGAGAAATAATGAGCAGTTCTTC.

Notes on this clonotype: A clone one base away is much larger, so this may be a read error. The V and J genes are TRBV20-1 and TRBJ2-3, with TRBD2 matching 7 bases. The germline gives CDR1 DFQATT, CDR2 SNEGSKA (reference sequence). The length of the CDR3 is 15 residues. V shed 3 bases and J 4 bases; nucleotides not matched to a gene: 10. The CDR3 spells CSASGAGENADTQYF. CDR3 bases: TGCAGTGCTAGCGGTGCGGGAGAGAACGCAGATACGCAGTATTTT.

This clonotype was detected a few times. The V and J genes are TRBV20-1 and TRBJ2-5; 14 bases map to TRBD2. CDR3 length: 17 amino acids. V gave up 6 bases and J gave up 1 base; unmatched junction bases: 10. CDR1 is DFQATT and CDR2 is SNEGSKA in the germline V gene (reference sequence). CDR3 sequence reads: CSATPGLAGVVQETQYF. The CDR3 bases are TGCAGTGCCACACCGGGACTAGCGGGAGTAGTCCAAGAGACCCAGTACTTC.

This clonotype showed up just a few times. This chain connects TRBV6-2 or TRBV6-3 to TRBJ2-7; D may match TRBD1 or TRBD2 (7 bases each). Germline CDR1 and CDR2: MNHEY and SVGEGT. This CDR3 is 15 amino acids long. V was cut by 6 bases and J by 6 bases, with 21 bases left in between. The CDR3 DNA is TGTGCCAGCAGCTGGGGGGGACAGACCTTCGGCGAGCAGTACTTC. Its protein product is CASSWGGQTFGEQYF.

V usage is TRBV10-3 and J usage is TRBJ2-7, with 10 positions matching TRBD1. V was clipped by 11 bases and J by 3 bases; unmatched bases: 7. This CDR3 spans 13 amino acids. CDR1 is ENHRY, CDR2 SYGVKD, per germline. The CDR3 region is CALGTGEGYEQYF. CDR3 nucleotides: TGTGCCCTCGGGACAGGGGAAGGCTACGAGCAGTACTTC.

Ten or more counts support this clonotype. This chain uses TRBV27 with TRBJ2-7; 8 bases map to TRBD2. Germline V gene sequence: CDR1 MNHEY, CDR2 SMNVEV (reference sequence). The V and J ends lost 1 base and 6 bases, in that order; junction bases with no gene match: 14. The CDR3 sequence is 17 residues long. CDR3 bases: TGTGCCAGCAGTTTATTGGCTAGCGGGTTCAGTTCGCCCGAGCAGTACTTC. It translates to CASSLLASGFSSPEQYF.

This clonotype was observed a few times. The J gene is TRBJ2-7, the V gene TRBV20-1; TRBD2 aligns across 11 bases. This CDR3 is built from 13 residues. Germline V lookup: CDR1 DFQATT, CDR2 SNEGSKA (reference sequence). The trim removed 6 bases at V and 5 bases at J, leaving 6 bases unmatched. In DNA form, the CDR3 reads TGCAGTGCCATTAGCGGGAGGGCCAACGAGCAGTACTTC. This codes for CSAISGRANEQYF.

Only a few counts were recorded for this clonotype. The CDR3 region has the DNA TGCAGTGCTAGAGGGCGTCTAGCGGGAGGAGGGCACTACAATGAGCAGTTCTTC. Its protein product is CSARGRLAGGGHYNEQFF. The chain links TRBV20-1 to TRBJ2-1, with 11 bases that match TRBD2. This CDR3 is built from 18 residues. In germline, CDR1 is DFQATT, CDR2 SNEGSKA (reference sequence). V lost 1 base and J lost 3; bases outside the gene matches: 11.

The genes are TRBV6-5 and TRBJ2-3, with TRBD2 matching over 9 bases. In germline, CDR1 is MNHEY, CDR2 SVGAGI. With V trimmed by 1 base and J by 6 bases, 2 bases remained unmatched. The CDR3 has 14 amino acids. The CDR3 nucleotides are TGTGCCAGCAGTTACTTAGCGGGAGTCGATACGCAGTATTTT. It translates to CASSYLAGVDTQYF.

V gene TRBV4-3 combines with J gene TRBJ2-4; 9 bases are shared with TRBD2. The CDR3 length is 14 residues. The trim removed 3 bases at V and 10 bases at J, leaving 7 bases unmatched. Germline CDR1 LGHNA, CDR2 YSLEER. CDR3 loop: CASSHRTSAKIQYF. Here the CDR3 DNA reads TGCGCCAGCAGCCACCGGACTAGCGCAAAGATTCAGTACTTC.

This clonotype came up many times. The chain carries TRBV7-8 and TRBJ2-3; the D is unclear. The CDR3 length is 16 residues. Per germline, CDR1 SGHVS and CDR2 FQNEAQ. Trimming removed 5 bases at V and 1 base at J, with 16 bases between. CDR3 in DNA: TGTGCCAGCAGCCCCATTCGGTCCAAACGCACAGATACGCAGTATTTT. It translates to CASSPIRSKRTDTQYF.

Regarding this clonotype: This sequence may be a read error, since a much larger clone differs from it by one base. The CDR3 region is CASNTRGQGRVNEQYF. In DNA, the CDR3 is TGTGCCAGCAACACCCGCGGGCAGGGTAGGGTCAATGAGCAGTACTTC. V and J are TRBV28 and TRBJ2-7; D possibly uses TRBD1 or TRBD2 (5 bases each). This CDR3 comprises 16 residues. V gave up 7 bases and J gave up 7 bases, with 26 bases separating them. Germline V gives CDR1 MDHEN, CDR2 SYDVKM. Together with reference TRBV28 and TRBJ2-7, the CDR3 gives the full variable domain: DVKVTQSSRYLVKRTGEKVFLECVQDMDHENMFWYRQDPGLGLRLIYFSYDVKMKEKGDIPEGYSVSREKKERFSLILESASTNQTSMYLCASNTRGQGRVNEQYFGPGTRLTVT.

About this clonotype itself: This CDR3 is missing its conserved last phenylalanine or tryptophan, likely due to a read error. The chain links TRBV28 to TRBJ2-2, with D maybe TRBD1 (6 bases). The V gene lost 2 bases and the J gene lost 3 bases, with 10 bases spanning the gap. CDR1 is MDHEN, CDR2 SYDVKM, per germline. The CDR3 runs to 15 residues. The CDR3 is CASSLRPGDTGELFL. CDR3 DNA: TGTGCCAGCAGTTTACGGCCAGGGGACACCGGGGAGCTGTTTCTT.

This clonotype was seen a few times. This chain connects TRBV6-5 to TRBJ2-7; possibly TRBD2 for D (6 bases). The CDR3 totals 15 residues. V gave up 0 bases and J gave up 3 bases, with 12 bases separating them. From germline, CDR1 is MNHEY and CDR2 SVGAGI. The CDR3 spells CASSYSGGIIYEQYF. CDR3 bases: TGTGCCAGCAGTTACTCTGGCGGGATAATCTACGAGCAGTACTTC.

This clonotype has a handful of counts. This sequence joins TRBV20-1 and TRBJ2-7; TRBD1 or TRBD2 may be the D gene (5 bases each). Trimming removed 4 bases at V and 5 bases at J, with 12 bases between. CDR1 DFQATT and CDR2 SNEGSKA come from the germline V gene (reference sequence). The CDR3 runs 12 residues. The CDR3 DNA reads TGCAGTGCTAAATGGGGGTTGAACGAGCAGTACTTC. This gives the protein CSAKWGLNEQYF.

On this clonotype itself: This may be a read error, as it is one base from a much larger clone. Here the CDR3 omits its conserved ending phenylalanine or tryptophan, so a read error is the likely source. The rearrangement links TRBV28 to TRBJ2-7, with TRBD2 matching over 10 bases. This CDR3 spans 15 amino acids. Germline CDR1 MDHEN, CDR2 SYDVKM. V was clipped by 6 bases and J by 7 bases; unmatched bases: 12. CDR3 sequence (DNA): TGTGCCAGCAGAATCGCTAGCGGGGGTTCGGAGGAGCAGTACTCC. This translates into CASRIASGGSEEQYS.

The CDR3 protein is CASEDRDCPGFYEQYF. Written as DNA, the CDR3 is TGTGCCAGCGAGGACAGGGACTGTCCGGGCTTCTACGAGCAGTACTTC. The rearrangement uses TRBV28 and TRBJ2-7; TRBD1 aligns across 8 bases. The CDR3 is 16 residues long. Trimming removed 8 bases from V and 3 bases from J; junction bases left unmatched: 15. The V gene's germline CDR1 is MDHEN and CDR2 SYDVKM.

The gene calls are TRBV12-3 or TRBV12-4 and TRBJ2-7; TRBD1 aligns across 10 bases. The J segment lost 6 bases and the V segment lost 3 bases, leaving 8 bases of the junction unmatched. This CDR3 is built from 15 residues. The CDR3 sequence: CASSFTPGQGPEQYF. CDR3 coding DNA: TGTGCCAGCAGTTTTACACCGGGACAGGGGCCCGAGCAGTACTTC.

About this clonotype: A much larger clonotype is one base distant, so this may be a read error. The chain links TRBV6-2 or TRBV6-3 to TRBJ2-7; D remains ambiguous. CDR3 length equals 13 residues. Looked up from germline, CDR1 is MNHEY and CDR2 is SVGEGT. CDR3 in DNA: TGTGCCGGCAGTTACTTGCAGAATTACGAGCAGTACTTC. Its translation: CAGSYLQNYEQYF.

V usage is TRBV2 and J usage is TRBJ1-1; D uncertain. CDR3 size: 13 residues. The germline V and J ends were trimmed by 5 bases and 0 bases, with 7 bases remaining between them. Germline values: CDR1 SNHLY, CDR2 FYNNEI. DNA for the CDR3: TGTGCCAGCAGTAAGGAGCTGAACACTGAAGCTTTCTTT. Translation gives CASSKELNTEAFF.

The sample holds a few counts of this clonotype. This chain joins TRBV19 and TRBJ2-1; no firm D call. This CDR3 is built from 15 residues. The germline gives CDR1 LNHDA, CDR2 SQIVND (reference sequence). Trimming cost V 5 bases and J 3 bases, with 14 bases left between them. CDR3 DNA: TGTGCCAGTAGTCCCACCCCACCGTTCTACAATGAGCAGTTCTTC. Its translation: CASSPTPPFYNEQFF. Variable domain in full (rest from reference TRBV19 and TRBJ2-1): DGGITQSPKYLFRKEGQNVTLSCEQNLNHDAMYWYRQDPGQGLRLIYYSQIVNDFQKGDIAEGYSVSREKKESFPLTVTSAQKNPTAFYLCASSPTPPFYNEQFFGPGTRLTVL.

This clonotype was detected a few times. V gene TRBV20-1 combines with J gene TRBJ2-5, with 10 bases that match TRBD2. Germline loops: CDR1 DFQATT, CDR2 SNEGSKA (reference sequence). This CDR3 has 15 amino acids. V lost 6 bases to trimming and J lost 1 base; unmatched junction nucleotides: 8. The CDR3: CSALKGLASQETQYF. The CDR3 DNA sequence: TGCAGTGCCCTAAAGGGACTAGCGAGCCAAGAGACCCAGTACTTC.